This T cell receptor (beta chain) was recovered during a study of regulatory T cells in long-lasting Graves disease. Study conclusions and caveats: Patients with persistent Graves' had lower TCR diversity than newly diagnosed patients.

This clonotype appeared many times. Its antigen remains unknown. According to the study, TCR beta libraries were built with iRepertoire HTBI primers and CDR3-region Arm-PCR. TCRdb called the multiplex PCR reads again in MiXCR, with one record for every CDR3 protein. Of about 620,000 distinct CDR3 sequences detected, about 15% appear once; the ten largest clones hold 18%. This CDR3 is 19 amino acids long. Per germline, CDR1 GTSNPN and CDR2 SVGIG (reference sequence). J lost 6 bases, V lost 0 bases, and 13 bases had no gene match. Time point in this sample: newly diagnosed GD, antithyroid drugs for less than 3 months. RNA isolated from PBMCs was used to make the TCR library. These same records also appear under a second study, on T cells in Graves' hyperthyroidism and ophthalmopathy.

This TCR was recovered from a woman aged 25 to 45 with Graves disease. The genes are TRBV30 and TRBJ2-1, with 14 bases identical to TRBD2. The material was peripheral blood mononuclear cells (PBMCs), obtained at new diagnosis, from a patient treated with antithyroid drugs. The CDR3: CAWSVRQGWTSGRINEQFF. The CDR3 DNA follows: TGTGCCTGGAGTGTGCGACAGGGTTGGACTAGCGGGAGGATCAATGAGCAGTTCTTC.